This T cell receptor (beta chain) originates from a study of cytomegalovirus exposure and HLA in healthy donors. Germline V CDR1 and CDR2: SGHTA, FQGNSA. The V gene lost 5 bases and the J gene lost 5 bases, with 9 bases spanning the gap. The CDR3 is made up of 12 amino acids. The primer mix had 60 Vbeta and 13 Jbeta primers. The repertoire was sequenced with immunoSEQ multiplex PCR; TCRdb's copy has only in-frame clones and lacks some. In all, the sample yields about 140,000 clones. The source is a man aged 35 to 55 in good health and CMV-seronegative. Sequences were obtained from PBMCs. The V gene is TRBV7-2, the J gene TRBJ1-1; no clear D gene. CDR3 region: CASSRGGTEAFF. CDR3 coding DNA: TGTGCCAGCAGCCGGGGAGGAACTGAAGCTTTCTTT.